Presented here are 14 T cell receptor beta chains from one specimen sequenced in a study of cytomegalovirus exposure and HLA in healthy donors. PCR primers comprised 60 Vbeta and 13 Jbeta primers. TCRdb keeps only in-frame clones here, not all; method: immunoSEQ multiplex PCR. This sample has some 120,000 clones; 80% occur once, and the top ten carry under 1.2%. The sample was PBMCs. The receptors were gathered from a human donor in good health.

The chain links TRBV5-1 to TRBJ1-4; 7 bases are shared with TRBD1. The ends lost 4 bases at V and 0 bases at J; junction bases unmatched: 9. Germline lookup yields CDR1 SGHRS and CDR2 YFSETQ. The CDR3 has 17 amino acids. This CDR3 is CASSREPGTATNEKLFF. CDR3 coding DNA: TGCGCCAGCAGCAGAGAACCCGGGACAGCAACTAATGAAAAACTGTTTTTT.

V gene TRBV29-1 combines with J gene TRBJ1-3, with D hard to call. V was pared by 1 base and J by 0 bases, with 7 bases between. CDR3 length: 14 residues. CDR1 SQVTM and CDR2 ANQGSEA come from the germline V gene. CDR3 in amino acids: CSVEGGSSGNTIYF. DNA for the CDR3: TGCAGCGTTGAAGGCGGGAGCTCTGGAAACACCATATATTTT.

This sequence joins TRBV5-5 and TRBJ2-7; 9 bases map to TRBD2. V was clipped by 4 bases and J by 3 bases; unmatched bases: 14. CDR3 size: 17 residues. Per the germline V gene, CDR1 is SGHKS and CDR2 is YYEKEE (reference sequence). This CDR3 reads CASSQDRSGGLLYEQYF. CDR3 in DNA: TGTGCCAGCAGCCAAGATAGGAGCGGGGGGCTCCTCTACGAGCAGTACTTC.

Notes on this clone: The junction differs from germline at one of its ends, possibly a read error. The chain is built from TRBV7-9 and TRBJ2-7, with a weak D call TRBD2 (7 bases). The CDR3 length is 16 residues. Germline V gene lookup returns CDR1 SEHNR and CDR2 FQNEAQ (reference sequence). CDR3 DNA: TGTTCCAGCAGCTTAGAAAGGGGGGGACGCAACTACGAGCAGTACTTC. The encoded protein is CSSSLERGGRNYEQYF.

This clone was picked up one time. This sequence joins TRBV7-6 and TRBJ2-5, with 8 bases fitting TRBD2. Germline V gives CDR1 SGHVS, CDR2 FNYEAQ. V dropped 4 bases and J dropped 5; count of bases not matched to a gene: 6. The CDR3 runs 14 residues. CDR3 region: CASSSGTRGETQYF. CDR3 DNA: TGTGCCAGCAGCTCCGGGACTAGGGGGGAGACCCAGTACTTC.

This clone was observed a few times. The chain uses TRBV10-2 and TRBJ1-5; no firm D call. The CDR3 runs 12 residues. Per the germline V gene, CDR1 is WSHSY and CDR2 is SAAADI. V lost 2 bases, J lost 5 bases, and 4 bases lay in between. The CDR3 region is CASSEADQPQHF. The CDR3 DNA sequence: TGCGCCAGCAGTGAGGCGGATCAGCCCCAGCATTTT.

The chain carries TRBV6-1 and TRBJ1-4; 7 nucleotides match TRBD1. J gave up 5 bases and V 7 bases, and 7 bases lay outside the gene matches. The CDR3 is 14 amino acids. Germline assignment: CDR1 MNHNS and CDR2 SASEGT. CDR3 DNA: TGTGCCAGCACACTAAACAGGGGAAATGAAAAACTGTTTTTT. Translation: CASTLNRGNEKLFF.

Points on this clone: In the same sample, other DNA sequences code for this CDR3. The gene calls are TRBV6-6 and TRBJ1-3; D gene ambiguous. Germline V lookup: CDR1 MNHNY, CDR2 SVGAGI (reference sequence). V was cut by 2 bases and J by 0 bases, with 8 bases left in between. This CDR3 region has 15 residues. CDR3 DNA sequence: TGTGCCAGCAGTTACGGTGGAGGCTCTGGAAACACCATATATTTT. Amino acid sequence: CASSYGGGSGNTIYF.

The V call is TRBV29-1, the J call TRBJ1-1, with D uncertain. Germline values: CDR1 SQVTM, CDR2 ANQGSEA. CDR3 size: 10 residues. V was clipped by 5 bases and J by 11 bases, with 12 bases between them. The CDR3 nucleotides read TGCAGCGTTCCGGGGTATGAGGCTTTCTTT. It codes for CSVPGYEAFF.

The chain recombines TRBV9 with TRBJ1-1; 8 bases match TRBD1. V was clipped by 0 bases and J by 4 bases; unmatched bases: 11. The CDR3 runs to 17 residues. Germline-derived CDR1 and CDR2 are SGDLS and YYNGEE. As DNA, the CDR3 is TGTGCCAGCAGCGTAGCTACCACAGGGGGAGAGGGCACTGAAGCTTTCTTT. Protein: CASSVATTGGEGTEAFF.

The chain couples TRBV19 to TRBJ2-3; 7 bases agree with TRBD1. Trimming cost V 7 bases and J 2 bases; bases outside gene matches: 3. This CDR3 is built from 13 residues. Germline assignment: CDR1 LNHDA and CDR2 SQIVND (reference sequence). In nucleotides, the CDR3 is TGTGCCAGTATCGACAGGGTCACAGATACGCAGTATTTT. As protein: CASIDRVTDTQYF.

The rearrangement links TRBV2 to TRBJ1-5; TRBD1 agrees at 7 bases. V shed 3 bases and J 0 bases; nucleotides not matched to a gene: 11. Germline assignment: CDR1 SNHLY and CDR2 FYNNEI. CDR3 length equals 18 residues. CDR3 sequence reads: CASSDGRDRAYSNQPQHF. The CDR3 coding sequence is TGTGCCAGCAGTGATGGTCGGGACAGAGCATATAGCAATCAGCCCCAGCATTTT.

The chain couples TRBV10-2 to TRBJ2-3; 8 nucleotides agree with TRBD2. The CDR3 runs to 16 residues. The V segment lost 6 bases and the J segment 1 base; nucleotides outside the gene matches: 9. Germline lookup yields CDR1 WSHSY and CDR2 SAAADI. The CDR3 region has the DNA TGCGCCAGCAGACTACAAAGCGGGGGAGGCACAGATACGCAGTATTTT. It encodes CASRLQSGGGTDTQYF.

V and J are TRBV11-3 and TRBJ2-3; perhaps TRBD1 as D (7 bases). Trimming removed 1 base at V and 2 bases at J, with 13 bases between. The germline CDR1 and CDR2 sequences are SGHNT and YENEEA. CDR3 length: 16 residues. CDR3 sequence: CASSLGQGGSTDTQYF. The DNA for the CDR3 is TGTGCCAGCAGCTTAGGCCAGGGGGGCTCCACAGATACGCAGTATTTT.